The clone carrying this T cell receptor (beta chain) was seen repeatedly, ten times or more. The data were taken from a study of kidney transplant recipient with SARS-CoV-2 infection. The CDR3 is 17 residues long. The V gene lost 5 bases and the J gene lost 4 bases, with 23 bases spanning the gap. Using its own MiXCR run on the reads, TCRdb lists one record per CDR3 protein. Counted here are 200,000 to 250,000 distinct CDR3 sequences, more than 25% occurring once; the ten biggest clones make up almost 7.5%. The rearrangement joins TRBV7-1 to TRBJ1-2; the D is unclear. TRBV7-1 is designated an ORF whose function remains uncertain. The receptor comes from a male patient aged 30 to 39 who had COVID-19 and was a kidney transplant recipient. Part of the T cell pool may stem from the graft donor. The input for sequencing was a blood sample, taken at baseline and on roughly day 110 from a kidney transplant recipient. The CDR3 reads CASSNHHHEGKTYGYTF. In DNA form, the CDR3 reads TGTGCCAGCAGCAACCATCATCACGAGGGAAAGACCTATGGCTACACCTTC.